The text below deals with one TCR beta chain. The antigen is undetermined. These data come from a study of T cell responses to AZD1222 COVID-19 vaccine. The study, taken as a whole, reports: Scientists sampled the repertoires only once the peak T cell response had passed. Clonal diversity was possibly underestimated, and the donors were mostly white British, with more females.

Sequencing used immunoSEQ multiplex PCR; TCRdb keeps in-frame clones, though not all of them. The repertoire includes some 80,000 clones, 86% of them detected once, and approximately 9% sits in the top ten. This CDR3 region has 15 residues. The TCR sequence derives from an adult in good health. The sequencing here drew on peripheral blood, taken on day 0 of AZD1222 vaccination. This sequence joins TRBV7-5 and TRBJ2-7; TRBD2, the table's D call, lacks a check against the DNA. TRBV7-5 is noted as a pseudogene. This CDR3 is CARRLARGVLYEQYF. CDR3 bases: TGTGCCAGAAGATTGGCCCGCGGGGTGCTCTACGAGCAGTACTTC.